The 3 T cell receptor beta chains below all came from one sample that was sequenced in a study of blood T cell repertoires in COVID-19 (dated by TCRdb to about 2020). Libraries were built with the immunoSEQ multiplex PCR assay. TCRdb re-hosts the immuneACCESS table, in-frame sequences only. Its copies lack some clones; in the studies checked, an unresolved V gene accounts for under half of them, and the cause for the rest is not known. The sample table contains roughly 520,000 clones; only one count was recorded for 88% of them. The ten biggest clones cover 1.8% of the sample. Sequenced material: PBMCs or T cells enriched from blood (not recorded which). The receptors originated from a woman in her thirties or forties who had recovered from COVID-19.

The chain links TRBV7-9 to TRBJ1-1; D gene uncertain. The V end lost 4 bases, the J end lost 5 bases, and 14 bases lay between the germline ends. This CDR3 has 14 amino acids. CDR1 is SEHNR and CDR2 is FQNEAQ in the germline V gene (reference sequence). This CDR3 is CASSSLSRLTEAFF. The CDR3 bases are TGTGCCAGCAGCTCCCTTAGTAGATTGACTGAAGCTTTCTTT.

The chain combines TRBV13 with TRBJ2-7; no firm D call. In germline, CDR1 is PRHDT, CDR2 FYEKMQ (reference sequence). The CDR3 is made up of 12 amino acids. Trimming pared 3 bases from V and 3 bases from J, leaving 6 bases between. The CDR3: CASSFADYEQYF. In DNA, the CDR3 is TGTGCCAGCAGCTTTGCGGACTACGAGCAGTACTTC.

This clone has only one observation. The J gene is TRBJ2-3, the V gene TRBV9, with a weak D call TRBD1 (5 bases). Germline-derived CDR1 and CDR2 are SGDLS and YYNGEE. This CDR3 comprises 14 residues. V was pared by 4 bases and J by 4 bases, with 13 bases between. This CDR3 reads CASSPYLGPDTQYF. DNA for the CDR3: TGTGCCAGCAGCCCGTATTTGGGGCCAGATACGCAGTATTTT.